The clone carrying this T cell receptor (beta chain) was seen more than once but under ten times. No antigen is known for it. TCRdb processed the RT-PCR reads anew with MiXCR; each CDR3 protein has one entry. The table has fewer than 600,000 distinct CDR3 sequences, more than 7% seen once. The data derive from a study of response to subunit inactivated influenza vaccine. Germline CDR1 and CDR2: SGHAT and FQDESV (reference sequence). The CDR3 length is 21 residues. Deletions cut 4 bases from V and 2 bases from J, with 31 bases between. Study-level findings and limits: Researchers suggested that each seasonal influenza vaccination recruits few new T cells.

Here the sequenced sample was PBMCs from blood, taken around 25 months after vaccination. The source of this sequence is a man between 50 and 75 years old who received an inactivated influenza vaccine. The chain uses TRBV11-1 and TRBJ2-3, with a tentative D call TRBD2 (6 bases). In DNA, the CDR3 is TGTGCCAGCAGCTCCAAAGGCCTCCCGCGGGACCCCTTAGCTTCCACAGATACGCAGTATTTT. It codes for CASSSKGLPRDPLASTDTQYF. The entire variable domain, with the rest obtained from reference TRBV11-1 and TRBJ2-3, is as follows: EAEVAQSPRYKITEKSQAVAFWCDPISGHATLYWYRQILGQGPELLVQFQDESVVDDSQLPKDRFSAERLKGVDSTLKIQPAELGDSAMYLCASSSKGLPRDPLASTDTQYFGPGTRLTVL.